The 10 T cell receptor beta chains presented below share a single source sample, sequenced in a study of shared clonotypes between healthy human individuals. Naive CD8 cells lacked CD45RO and underwent positive selection for CCR7, leaving out terminally differentiated effector memory CD45RA+ cells. The method was immunoSEQ multiplex PCR; TCRdb's version includes in-frame clones alone and lacks a portion of them. The sample has about 2.1 million clones, around 95% seen once; the top ten hold about 1.7%. Specimen: naive CD8+ T cells from PBMCs. These receptors were obtained from a man aged 18 to 30 in good health. Some clones in this sample may be carry-over from other donors' samples.

The V gene is TRBV5-8, the J gene TRBJ1-5; D possibly corresponds to TRBD1 (5 bases). In germline, CDR1 is SGHTS, CDR2 YDEGEE. V was shortened by 4 bases and J by 5 bases, with 13 bases between the two germline ends. The CDR3 contains 14 residues. Here the CDR3 reads CASSPGQGYQPQHF. CDR3 in DNA: TGTGCCAGCAGCCCCGGGCAGGGATATCAGCCCCAGCATTTT.

V usage is TRBV6-6 and J usage is TRBJ1-4; TRBD1 is a possible D gene (6 bases). Germline assignment: CDR1 MNHNY and CDR2 SVGAGI (reference sequence). This CDR3 region has 13 residues. The V end lost 8 bases, the J end lost 3 bases, and 10 bases lay between the germline ends. The CDR3 reads CASWRGPNEKLFF. CDR3 in DNA: TGTGCCAGCTGGCGGGGGCCTAATGAAAAACTGTTTTTT.

This rearrangement joins TRBV2 to TRBJ2-7; 10 bases are shared with TRBD2. Germline CDR1 reads SNHLY; CDR2 reads FYNNEI. This CDR3 contains 15 residues. V dropped 2 bases and J dropped 4; count of bases not matched to a gene: 5. CDR3 DNA: TGTGCCAGCAGTGAATGGCTAGCGGGAGAGTACGAGCAGTACTTC. It encodes CASSEWLAGEYEQYF.

This clone was picked up one time. This sequence joins TRBV7-2 and TRBJ2-2; D not resolved. Germline values: CDR1 SGHTA, CDR2 FQGNSA. V shed 4 bases and J shed 4 bases, with 13 bases lying between them. This CDR3 is 15 amino acids long. The CDR3 loop reads CASSSPDWTTGELFF. CDR3 in DNA: TGTGCCAGCAGCTCCCCCGACTGGACCACCGGGGAGCTGTTTTTT.

This rearrangement joins TRBV27 to TRBJ2-5, with 13 positions matching TRBD2. Trimming at V came to 5 bases and at J to 7 bases, leaving 13 bases not matched to a gene. Germline CDR1 and CDR2: MNHEY and SMNVEV (reference sequence). The CDR3 loop spans 17 amino acids. CDR3 in DNA: TGTGCCAGCAGTACCCAACTAGCGGGAGGGCCGATTGGGACCCAGTACTTC. This gives the protein CASSTQLAGGPIGTQYF.

V and J are TRBV29-1 and TRBJ2-7, with a possible D match to TRBD2 (6 bases). Per the germline V gene, CDR1 is SQVTM and CDR2 is ANQGSEA. V was shortened by 8 bases and J by 1 base, with 21 bases between the two germline ends. The CDR3 sequence is 15 residues long. The CDR3 spells CSYDHIVGGSYEQYF. In DNA, the CDR3 is TGCAGCTACGACCACATCGTTGGGGGGTCCTACGAGCAGTACTTC.

The V gene is TRBV11-2, the J gene TRBJ2-1, with 10 bases lining up with TRBD2. CDR1 and CDR2 from the germline V gene are SGHAT and FQNNGV. This CDR3 spans 16 amino acids. After removal of 3 bases from V and 5 bases from J, the junction contained 7 bases not matched to a gene. This chain's CDR3 is CASSFPKAGGDNEQFF. The CDR3 bases are TGTGCCAGCAGCTTCCCAAAAGCGGGAGGGGACAATGAGCAGTTCTTC.

This chain links TRBV4-1 with TRBJ2-1, with D hard to call. Germline CDR1 reads MGHRA; CDR2 reads YSYEKL. There are 12 residues in the CDR3. Trimming removed 7 bases from V and 4 bases from J, with 8 bases in between. The CDR3 region is CASKDGYNEQFF. The CDR3 DNA follows: TGCGCCAGCAAAGACGGTTACAATGAGCAGTTCTTC.

V and J are TRBV9 and TRBJ1-1, with D hard to call. V lost 4 bases to trimming and J lost 1 base, with 8 bases between them. CDR1 is SGDLS and CDR2 is YYNGEE in the germline V gene. There are 13 residues in the CDR3. The CDR3 DNA sequence: TGTGCCAGCAGCCCACTCAGGAACACTGAAGCTTTCTTT. It specifies CASSPLRNTEAFF.

V gene TRBV7-3 combines with J gene TRBJ2-1; D gene ambiguous. The CDR3 length is 17 residues. V was clipped by 2 bases and J by 1 base, with 15 bases between them. CDR1 SGHTA and CDR2 FQGTGA come from the germline V gene. Here the CDR3 reads CASSLFPRERSYNEQFF. The CDR3 region has the DNA TGTGCCAGCAGCTTATTCCCCCGTGAAAGATCCTACAATGAGCAGTTCTTC.